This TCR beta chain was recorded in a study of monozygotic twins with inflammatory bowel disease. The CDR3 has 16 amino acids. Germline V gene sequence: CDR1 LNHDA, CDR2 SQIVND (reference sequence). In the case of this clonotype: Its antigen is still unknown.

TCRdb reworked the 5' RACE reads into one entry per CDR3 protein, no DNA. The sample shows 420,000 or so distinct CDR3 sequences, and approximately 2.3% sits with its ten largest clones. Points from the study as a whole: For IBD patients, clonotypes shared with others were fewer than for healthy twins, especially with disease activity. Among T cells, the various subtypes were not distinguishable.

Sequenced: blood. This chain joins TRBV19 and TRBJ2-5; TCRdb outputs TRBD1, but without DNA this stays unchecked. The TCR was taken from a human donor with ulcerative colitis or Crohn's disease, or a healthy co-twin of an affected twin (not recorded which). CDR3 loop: CASRGVRRGTQETQYF.